Below are 10 T cell receptor beta chains sequenced from a single sample in a study of T cells in Graves' hyperthyroidism and ophthalmopathy (dated by TCRdb to between 2019 and 2020). Libraries were built with multiplex PCR. Sequencer: Illumina HiSeq 2000. The TCR beta CDR3 regions were amplified from RNA transcripts. A first-round RT-PCR of the TCR CDR3 used the HTBI primer set with the Qiagen OneStep RT-PCR kit. The public sequencing data were trimmed at Q25 with fastp and processed into clonotypes with MiXCR by TCRdb, which kept only in-frame beta chains. Duplicate CDR3 protein sequences are folded into a single record with the most common DNA and genes. The sample contains more than 500,000 distinct CDR3 sequences, 16% of them found a single time. The ten largest clones take up less than 4.5% of the sample. Sequences were obtained from blood. These receptors were taken from a woman in her thirties with Graves' hyperthyroidism.

At least ten counts were recorded for this clonotype. V is TRBV6-5 and J is TRBJ2-7, with D perhaps TRBD1 (6 bases). Germline assignment: CDR1 MNHEY and CDR2 SVGAGI. The CDR3 sequence is 17 residues long. V dropped 0 bases and J dropped 5 bases, with 20 bases sitting between them. The CDR3 loop is CASSYSGHSAPAHEQYF. CDR3 nucleotide sequence: TGTGCCAGCAGTTACTCGGGACACTCAGCCCCAGCCCACGAGCAGTACTTC.

This clonotype was detected only a few times. This sequence joins TRBV20-1 and TRBJ2-1; 7 bases are shared with TRBD2. Germline V gene lookup returns CDR1 DFQATT and CDR2 SNEGSKA (reference sequence). This CDR3 has 17 residues. J gave up 3 bases and V 1 base, and 12 bases lay outside the gene matches. Here the CDR3 DNA reads TGCAGTGCTAGAGGGAACGCAGGGTCGGGGGGCTACAATGAGCAGTTCTTC. Translation: CSARGNAGSGGYNEQFF.

The chain recombines TRBV5-1 with TRBJ2-3, with 11 bases that match TRBD2. The CDR3 loop spans 15 amino acids. Germline V gene sequence: CDR1 SGHRS, CDR2 YFSETQ. V was pared by 5 bases and J by 4 bases, with 6 bases of the junction left unmatched. In DNA, the CDR3 is TGCGCCAGCAGACTAGCGGGAGTAGTCGCAGATACGCAGTATTTT. It translates to CASRLAGVVADTQYF.

V is TRBV7-9 and J is TRBJ2-6; a possible D gene is TRBD1 (6 bases). The CDR3 runs 20 residues. Germline V CDR1 and CDR2: SEHNR, FQNEAQ (reference sequence). The V end lost 4 bases, the J end lost 0 bases, and 22 bases lay between the germline ends. This chain's CDR3 is CASSSGVTGTGDSGANVLTF. The CDR3 DNA is TGTGCCAGCAGCTCCGGGGTTACAGGGACCGGAGACTCTGGGGCCAACGTCCTGACTTTC.

This clonotype was seen ten or more times. V gene TRBV28 combines with J gene TRBJ2-7; 11 nucleotides match TRBD1. From germline, CDR1 is MDHEN and CDR2 SYDVKM. The CDR3 covers 17 residues. Unmatched junction bases numbered 17, after V lost 4 bases and J lost 9 bases. The CDR3 is CASSSRTGTGGLVGQYF. CDR3 DNA sequence: TGTGCCAGCAGTTCAAGGACCGGGACAGGGGGTTTAGTCGGGCAGTACTTC. Complete variable domain (other parts from reference TRBV28 and TRBJ2-7): DVKVTQSSRYLVKRTGEKVFLECVQDMDHENMFWYRQDPGLGLRLIYFSYDVKMKEKGDIPEGYSVSREKKERFSLILESASTNQTSMYLCASSSRTGTGGLVGQYFGPGTRLTVT.

V usage is TRBV3-1 and J usage is TRBJ2-2; D is possibly TRBD2 (5 bases). The V end was cut by 6 bases, the J end by 5 bases, with 13 bases between. Germline lookup yields CDR1 LGHDT and CDR2 YNNKEL (reference sequence). This CDR3 is 14 amino acids long. The CDR3 DNA is TGTGCCAGCAGAGCCGCGTGGGAGACCGGGGAGCTGTTTTTT. This translates into CASRAAWETGELFF.

The table lists this clonotype with many counts. The chain employs TRBV28 and TRBJ2-5; a possible D gene is TRBD2 (5 bases). CDR3 length equals 14 residues. Deletions cut 8 bases from V and 4 bases from J, with 17 bases between. Germline V CDR1 and CDR2: MDHEN, SYDVKM. CDR3 region: CASRSPDSRETQYF. Here the CDR3 DNA reads TGTGCCAGCCGAAGTCCGGACTCTAGAGAGACCCAGTACTTC.

With regard to this clonotype: A read error may account for a junction end that differs from germline. CDR3 sequence reads: CASRGQYNEKLLF. Here the CDR3 DNA reads TGTGCCAGCAGGGGACAGTATAATGAAAAACTGCTTTTT. The chain couples TRBV11-2 to TRBJ1-4, with 7 bases fitting TRBD1. This CDR3 is 13 amino acids long. Per germline, CDR1 SGHAT and CDR2 FQNNGV.

Ten or more counts support this clonotype. The rearrangement links TRBV27 to TRBJ2-7; D may be TRBD1 (5 bases). CDR1 MNHEY and CDR2 SMNVEV come from the germline V gene (reference sequence). The ends were cut back, 4 bases at V and 5 bases at J, with 18 bases in the middle. The CDR3 runs to 15 residues. The CDR3 DNA sequence: TGTGCCAGCAGTTCGAAGATAATCAGGGCCGACGAGCAGTACTTC. Protein: CASSSKIIRADEQYF.

This chain uses TRBV2 with TRBJ2-3; D is perhaps TRBD1 (6 bases). Germline loops: CDR1 SNHLY, CDR2 FYNNEI. The germline V and J ends were trimmed by 3 bases and 2 bases, with 18 bases remaining between them. This CDR3 comprises 17 residues. DNA of the CDR3: TGTGCCAGCAGTGATTTAGTTGGCAGGGGTCCCACAGATACGCAGTATTTT. Residues: CASSDLVGRGPTDTQYF.